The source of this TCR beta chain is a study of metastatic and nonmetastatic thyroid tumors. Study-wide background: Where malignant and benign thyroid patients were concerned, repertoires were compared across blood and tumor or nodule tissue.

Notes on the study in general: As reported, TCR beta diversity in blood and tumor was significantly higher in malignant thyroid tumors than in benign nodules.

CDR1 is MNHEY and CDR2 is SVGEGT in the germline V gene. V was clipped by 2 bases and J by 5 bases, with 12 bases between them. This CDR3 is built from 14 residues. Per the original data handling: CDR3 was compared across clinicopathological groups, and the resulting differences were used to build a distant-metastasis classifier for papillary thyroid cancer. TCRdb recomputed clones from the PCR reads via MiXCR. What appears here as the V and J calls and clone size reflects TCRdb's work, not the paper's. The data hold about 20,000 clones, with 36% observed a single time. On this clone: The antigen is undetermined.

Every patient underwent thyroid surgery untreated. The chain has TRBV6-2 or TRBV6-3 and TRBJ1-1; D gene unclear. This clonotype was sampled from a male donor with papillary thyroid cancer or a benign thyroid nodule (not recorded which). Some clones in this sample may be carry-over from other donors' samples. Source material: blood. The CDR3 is CASSYTGDATEAFF. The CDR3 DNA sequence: TGTGCCAGCAGTTACACTGGGGATGCGACTGAAGCTTTCTTT.